The present T cell receptor beta chain was sequenced within a study of blood T cell repertoires in COVID-19. Overall study: The study drew acute and convalescent COVID-19 samples from the United States, Italy and Spain. Nucleic acid was either cDNA or gDNA, and it came from T cells, B-cell-depleted T cells, or PBMCs.

Original analysis: Using reference gene primer amplification, nucleated cell counts were estimated. The protocol was immunoSEQ multiplex PCR, while the TCRdb copy is restricted to in-frame clones and leaves out a portion. D and trimming were read from the DNA, whereas the V and J calls and clone size are those reported in that table. The sample contains about 230,000 clones, roughly 81% of which appear only once. The sample comprised peripheral blood. This clonotype was obtained from a man between 35 and 55 years old with acute or convalescent COVID-19.

This CDR3 is CASSDRLLADTEAFF. CDR3 sequence (DNA): TGTGCCAGCAGCGACCGGTTGTTGGCGGACACTGAAGCTTTCTTT. V usage is TRBV7-9 and J usage is TRBJ1-1; the D is unclear. Trimming took off 5 bases at V and 3 bases at J, with 16 bases between the two ends. The CDR3 contains 15 residues. Germline CDR1 reads SEHNR; CDR2 reads FQNEAQ (reference sequence).